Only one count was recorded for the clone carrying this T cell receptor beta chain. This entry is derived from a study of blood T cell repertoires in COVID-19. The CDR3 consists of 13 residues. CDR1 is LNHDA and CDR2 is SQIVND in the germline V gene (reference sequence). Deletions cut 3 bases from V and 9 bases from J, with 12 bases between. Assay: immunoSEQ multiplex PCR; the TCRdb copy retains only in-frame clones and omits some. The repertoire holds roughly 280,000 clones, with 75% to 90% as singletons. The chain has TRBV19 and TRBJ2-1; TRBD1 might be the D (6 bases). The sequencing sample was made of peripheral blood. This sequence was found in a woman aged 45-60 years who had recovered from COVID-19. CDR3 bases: TGTGCCAGTAGTATGGGGGCAAGAACTGAGCAGTTCTTC. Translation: CASSMGARTEQFF. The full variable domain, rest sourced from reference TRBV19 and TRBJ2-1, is DGGITQSPKYLFRKEGQNVTLSCEQNLNHDAMYWYRQDPGQGLRLIYYSQIVNDFQKGDIAEGYSVSREKKESFPLTVTSAQKNPTAFYLCASSMGARTEQFFGPGTRLTVL.